Below are 21 T cell receptor beta chains sequenced from a single sample in a study of beta chain features in type 1 diabetes listed by TCRdb under 2018. The paper as a whole reports these results and caveats: Type 1 diabetes patients showed a moderate but significant shortening of TCRB CDR3 length in all four CD4+ subsets.

These receptors lack a known antigen. Library generation was performed with the immunoSEQ multiplex PCR assay. The High Capacity cDNA Reverse Transcription Kit was used to reverse transcribe all of the isolated RNA, meaning that expressed TCRB transcripts were what got sequenced. TCRdb holds this immuneACCESS table with in-frame rearrangements only. Some clones are missing; in checked studies, unresolved V genes explain under half, and the rest has no known cause. Counted in this sample were 600,000 or so clones; around 15% of them appeared once. Of the sample, around 0.04% falls within the top ten clones. Sequencing was carried out using naive CD4+ T cells from blood. Explained via the paper, the cell subset or site label denotes: true naive CD4+ T cells. The receptors were sampled from a man aged 18 to 30 with type 1 diabetes.

This clone has only one observation. The rearrangement uses TRBV5-6 and TRBJ2-7, with D perhaps matching TRBD1 (6 bases). The CDR3 totals 14 residues. Trimming shortened V by 3 bases and J by 3 bases, and 13 bases separated the two germline ends. The germline gives CDR1 SGHDT, CDR2 YYEEEE. The CDR3: CASSWTGQGYEQYF. The CDR3 DNA reads as TGTGCCAGCAGCTGGACGGGACAAGGCTACGAGCAGTACTTC.

The chain couples TRBV5-4 to TRBJ2-7; 7 bases match TRBD1. Losses at the gene ends were 9 bases for V and 4 bases for J; bases not matched to a gene: 13. The CDR3 consists of 14 residues. Germline V CDR1 and CDR2: SGHNT, YYREEE (reference sequence). The CDR3 is CAIHEGADKYEQYF. DNA of the CDR3: TGTGCCATCCACGAGGGGGCAGATAAGTACGAGCAGTACTTC.

The chain carries TRBV28 and TRBJ2-7; TRBD2 might be the D (5 bases). CDR1 and CDR2 from the germline V gene are MDHEN and SYDVKM. The CDR3 is 14 residues long. Trimming cost V 2 bases and J 3 bases, with 11 bases left between them. DNA of the CDR3: TGTGCCAGCAGTTTACCCTTCCGGGACTACGAGCAGTACTTC. It codes for CASSLPFRDYEQYF.

In this sample, this clone turned up a few times. This chain connects TRBV7-2 to TRBJ2-1; 8 nucleotides align to TRBD2. V was clipped by 0 bases and J by 4 bases; unmatched bases: 5. CDR3 size: 16 residues. Germline loops: CDR1 SGHTA, CDR2 FQGNSA. CDR3 bases: TGTGCCAGCAGCTTAGCGCTTACTAGCGGTTACAATGAGCAGTTCTTC. It encodes CASSLALTSGYNEQFF.

The chain is built from TRBV11-2 and TRBJ2-5, with 9 nucleotides matching TRBD2. V lost 3 bases and J lost 5; bases outside the gene matches: 7. The germline V gene encodes CDR1 SGHAT and CDR2 FQNNGV. This CDR3 has 15 amino acids. The CDR3 loop reads CASSFIAGVLETQYF. CDR3 coding DNA: TGTGCCAGCAGCTTCATAGCGGGAGTCCTTGAGACCCAGTACTTC.

The rearrangement joins TRBV30 to TRBJ2-7; 9 positions agree with TRBD1. With 4 bases clipped from V and 7 bases from J, the junction kept 14 bases outside the gene matches. This CDR3 is 15 amino acids long. CDR1 and CDR2 (germline): GTSNPN, SVGIG (reference sequence). Written as DNA, the CDR3 is TGTGCCTGGACAAACAGGGGGCGCTTCCTGGGGGAGCAGTACTTC. Translating it yields CAWTNRGRFLGEQYF. The full variable domain, completed using reference TRBV30 and TRBJ2-7, is SQTIHQWPATLVQPVGSPLSLECTVEGTSNPNLYWYRQAAGRGLQLLFYSVGIGQISSEVPQNLSASRPQDRQFILSSKKLLLSDSGFYLCAWTNRGRFLGEQYFGPGTRLTVT.

This rearrangement joins TRBV4-3 to TRBJ2-7, with D uncertain. The length of the CDR3 is 16 residues. The V and J ends lost 6 bases and 4 bases respectively, with 22 bases between them. The V gene's germline CDR1 is LGHNA and CDR2 YSLEER. The CDR3 loop is CASSPWAAPPLYEQYF. The CDR3 region has the DNA TGCGCCAGCAGTCCCTGGGCGGCCCCCCCGCTATACGAGCAGTACTTC.

The chain recombines TRBV7-3 with TRBJ2-2; 9 bases align to TRBD1. Germline V gives CDR1 SGHTA, CDR2 FQGTGA. The CDR3 runs to 16 residues. Unmatched junction bases numbered 9, after V lost 4 bases and J lost 6 bases. The CDR3 reads CASSSPGQGMAGELFF. CDR3 in DNA: TGTGCCAGCAGCTCCCCGGGACAGGGAATGGCCGGGGAGCTGTTTTTT.

This clone showed up just a few times. The rearrangement joins TRBV30 to TRBJ2-2; no definite D call. Trimming took off 3 bases at V and 1 base at J, with 6 bases between the two ends. The CDR3 extends over 13 amino acids. CDR1 is GTSNPN and CDR2 is SVGIG in the germline V gene (reference sequence). The DNA of the CDR3 is TGTGCCTGGAGAGTCAGGAACACCGGGGAGCTGTTTTTT. Amino acids: CAWRVRNTGELFF.

The chain has TRBV7-3 and TRBJ2-6, with D unclear. The V end lost 4 bases, the J end lost 0 bases, and 10 bases lay between the germline ends. The V gene's germline CDR1 is SGHTA and CDR2 FQGTGA. CDR3 size: 16 residues. CDR3 amino acids: CASSYRARSGANVLTF. The CDR3 DNA sequence: TGTGCCAGCAGCTACAGAGCTCGCTCTGGGGCCAACGTCCTGACTTTC.

This clone was picked up a small number of times. This chain links TRBV30 with TRBJ1-2; 8 nucleotides align to TRBD1. The CDR3 covers 13 residues. Trimming removed 6 bases from V and 4 bases from J; junction bases left unmatched: 7. Germline lookup yields CDR1 GTSNPN and CDR2 SVGIG (reference sequence). The CDR3 nucleotides read TGTGCCTGCGGACAGGGAACCTTCTATGGCTACACCTTC. It yields the protein CACGQGTFYGYTF.

This clone showed up just a few times. This rearrangement joins TRBV30 to TRBJ2-1, with 7 bases aligning to TRBD2. The CDR3 sequence is 12 residues long. Germline V gives CDR1 GTSNPN, CDR2 SVGIG (reference sequence). Trimming removed 0 bases from V and 14 bases from J; junction bases left unmatched: 7. CDR3 sequence: CAWSVGGVPEFF. The CDR3 DNA reads TGTGCCTGGAGTGTGGGAGGGGTCCCTGAGTTCTTC. Full variable domain (rest looked up from reference TRBV30 and TRBJ2-1): SQTIHQWPATLVQPVGSPLSLECTVEGTSNPNLYWYRQAAGRGLQLLFYSVGIGQISSEVPQNLSASRPQDRQFILSSKKLLLSDSGFYLCAWSVGGVPEFFGPGTRLTVL.

The CDR3 bases are TGTGCCAGCACCAAACAGGGCGCTGGGGCCAACGTCCTGACTTTC. Protein: CASTKQGAGANVLTF. The V and J genes are TRBV7-9 and TRBJ2-6, with a tentative D call TRBD1 (6 bases). The CDR3 spans 15 residues. Trimming stripped 7 bases from V and 2 bases from J, with 12 bases between. Germline CDR1 reads SEHNR; CDR2 reads FQNEAQ (reference sequence).

This clone turned up a few times. The chain recombines TRBV7-2 with TRBJ2-3; the D is unclear. The germline gives CDR1 SGHTA, CDR2 FQGNSA. This CDR3 region has 15 residues. V shed 1 base and J shed 0 bases, with 8 bases lying between them. CDR3 sequence: CASSLEAYSTDTQYF. DNA for the CDR3: TGTGCCAGCAGCTTAGAAGCGTATAGCACAGATACGCAGTATTTT.

V and J are TRBV7-2 and TRBJ1-1; D not certain. V gave up 4 bases and J gave up 3 bases, with 15 bases separating them. This CDR3 has 15 amino acids. Germline V gene data show CDR1 as SGHTA and CDR2 as FQGNSA. Written as DNA, the CDR3 is TGTGCCAGCAGCTGGATGGGGTCGGTGGACACTGAAGCTTTCTTT. It encodes CASSWMGSVDTEAFF.

J is TRBJ2-5 and V is TRBV29-1, with 10 bases matching TRBD2. Trimming cost V 7 bases and J 8 bases; bases outside gene matches: 7. CDR1 is SQVTM and CDR2 is ANQGSEA in the germline V gene. CDR3 length: 12 amino acids. The CDR3 loop reads CSGTSGVDTQYF. The CDR3 coding sequence is TGCAGCGGCACTAGCGGGGTCGATACCCAGTACTTC. The whole variable domain, remainder taken from reference TRBV29-1 and TRBJ2-5, is SAVISQKPSRDICQRGTSLTIQCQVDSQVTMMFWYRQQPGQSLTLIATANQGSEATYESGFVIDKFPISRPNLTFSTLTVSNMSPEDSSIYLCSGTSGVDTQYFGPGTRLLVL.

This chain connects TRBV30 to TRBJ1-5; D is ambiguous. The germline gives CDR1 GTSNPN, CDR2 SVGIG (reference sequence). V dropped 2 bases and J dropped 9 bases, with 14 bases sitting between them. The CDR3 totals 13 residues. In DNA form, the CDR3 reads TGTGCCTGGAGTATCTCCTCCCCCGTGCCCCAGCATTTT. Translation: CAWSISSPVPQHF.

This clone was counted a few times. The chain combines TRBV30 with TRBJ1-1; D call uncertain. Trimming stripped 5 bases from V and 5 bases from J, with 24 bases between. This CDR3 spans 16 amino acids. Germline assignment: CDR1 GTSNPN and CDR2 SVGIG (reference sequence). Here the CDR3 DNA reads TGTGCCTGGGAAAGAACCCGGACCGTCTTTGGTACTGAAGCTTTCTTT. Its protein product is CAWERTRTVFGTEAFF. Complete variable domain (other parts from reference TRBV30 and TRBJ1-1): SQTIHQWPATLVQPVGSPLSLECTVEGTSNPNLYWYRQAAGRGLQLLFYSVGIGQISSEVPQNLSASRPQDRQFILSSKKLLLSDSGFYLCAWERTRTVFGTEAFFGQGTRLTVV.

This clone has just a few counts. The V call is TRBV30, the J call TRBJ1-4, with D possibly matching TRBD1 (5 bases). The CDR3 spans 14 residues. Germline CDR1 reads GTSNPN; CDR2 reads SVGIG (reference sequence). Trimming stripped 0 bases from V and 7 bases from J, with 12 bases between. The CDR3 bases are TGTGCCTGGAGTGTACTCGGGGCGAGTGAAAAACTGTTTTTT. Its translation: CAWSVLGASEKLFF.

This clone was counted only a few times. The CDR3 coding sequence is TGTGCCAGCAGCTTGGGGACAGGTAATCAAGAGACCCAGTACTTC. Amino acids: CASSLGTGNQETQYF. The rearrangement links TRBV5-6 to TRBJ2-5, with TRBD1 identical over 7 bases. In germline, CDR1 is SGHDT, CDR2 YYEEEE. This CDR3 comprises 15 residues. Trimming at V came to 0 bases and at J to 2 bases, leaving 4 bases not matched to a gene. Complete variable domain (other parts from reference TRBV5-6 and TRBJ2-5): DAGVTQSPTHLIKTRGQQVTLRCSPKSGHDTVSWYQQALGQGPQFIFQYYEEEERQRGNFPDRFSGHQFPNYSSELNVNALLLGDSALYLCASSLGTGNQETQYFGPGTRLLVL.

The chain carries TRBV30 and TRBJ2-6; D is undetermined. V shed 5 bases and J shed 3 bases, with 11 bases lying between them. CDR3 length: 14 amino acids. In germline, CDR1 is GTSNPN, CDR2 SVGIG (reference sequence). The CDR3 sequence: CAWDRGGGANVLTF. CDR3 bases: TGTGCCTGGGACCGAGGTGGTGGGGCCAACGTCCTGACTTTC.